The 10 T cell receptor beta chains reported below all come from one sample, sequenced in a study of control samples from healthy donors and cancer patients. TCRdb's copy holds only in-frame clones and misses some; the assay was immunoSEQ multiplex PCR. This sample has 140,000 or so clones, with just under 95% found just once. Sequences were obtained from PBMCs. The receptors were sampled from a man aged 55-75 years with colorectal cancer.

The chain carries TRBV19 and TRBJ1-2, with TRBD1 as a possible D gene (6 bases). The length of the CDR3 is 13 residues. CDR1 LNHDA and CDR2 SQIVND come from the germline V gene (reference sequence). V was pared by 10 bases and J by 13 bases, with 25 bases between. The CDR3, as DNA: TGTGCCACCGCCAGGTTAGGGGGGCAGGGTCTCACCTTC. It codes for CATARLGGQGLTF.

J is TRBJ2-1 and V is TRBV24-1; D might be TRBD1 (6 bases). The CDR3 spans 13 residues. V was cut by 4 bases and J by 7 bases, with 10 bases left in between. Germline lookup yields CDR1 KGHDR and CDR2 SFDVKD. CDR3 residues: CATSDSDRNEQFF. As DNA, the CDR3 is TGTGCCACCAGTGACAGCGACAGGAATGAGCAGTTCTTC.

The chain uses TRBV4-2 and TRBJ2-3, with TRBD1 identical over 8 bases. The V gene end was trimmed by 1 base and the J gene end by 6 bases; junction bases not matched to a gene: 6. CDR1 LGHNA and CDR2 YNFKEQ come from the germline V gene. The CDR3 totals 15 residues. The CDR3, as DNA: TGTGCCAGCAGCCAAGGCCAGGGGGCAGGGGATACGCAGTATTTT. This sequence encodes CASSQGQGAGDTQYF.

This sequence joins TRBV6-6 and TRBJ1-5; TRBD1 is a possible D gene (5 bases). V was pared by 2 bases and J by 2 bases, with 13 bases between. The CDR3 consists of 16 residues. Germline lookup yields CDR1 MNHNY and CDR2 SVGAGI (reference sequence). The CDR3 DNA is TGTGCCAGCAGTTACCCCGGTGGGGGGGGCAATCAGCCCCAGCATTTT. It encodes CASSYPGGGGNQPQHF.

The chain recombines TRBV11-2 with TRBJ2-3; maybe TRBD2 (5 bases). The CDR3 extends over 16 amino acids. Germline V gene data show CDR1 as SGHAT and CDR2 as FQNNGV. Trimming left V 4 bases short and J 0 bases short, with 14 bases between. The CDR3 bases are TGTGCCAGCAGCTCGAGGGCGCGGGCGAGCACAGATACGCAGTATTTT. Translation: CASSSRARASTDTQYF.

The rearrangement joins TRBV5-6 to TRBJ1-1, with TRBD1 matching 7 bases. V lost 5 bases to trimming and J lost 0 bases; unmatched junction nucleotides: 4. The CDR3 loop spans 14 amino acids. Germline CDR1 and CDR2: SGHDT and YYEEEE. The CDR3 sequence: CASRTTGLNTEAFF. DNA for the CDR3: TGTGCCAGCAGGACGACAGGGCTGAACACTGAAGCTTTCTTT.

The chain combines TRBV18 with TRBJ1-1; weak D call: TRBD1 (5 bases). The CDR3 contains 15 residues. V lost 0 bases and J lost 4, with 12 bases in between. Per germline, CDR1 KGHSH and CDR2 LQKENI. CDR3 sequence (DNA): TGTGCCAGCTCACCACCGTCGGGGGTGGGCACTGAAGCTTTCTTT. Translated, it gives CASSPPSGVGTEAFF.

The chain combines TRBV5-1 with TRBJ1-3; D perhaps matches TRBD1 (5 bases). The CDR3 loop spans 14 amino acids. V lost 0 bases and J 6 bases, leaving 10 bases between the germline ends. The germline V gene encodes CDR1 SGHRS and CDR2 YFSETQ. CDR3 nucleotides: TGCGCCAGCAGCTTGGGGCAGGGCGAAAACACCATATATTTT. Translation gives CASSLGQGENTIYF.

The V call is TRBV6-5, the J call TRBJ2-7; D unclear. The CDR3 runs 13 residues. Germline CDR1 MNHEY, CDR2 SVGAGI. V was clipped by 6 bases and J by 0 bases, with 9 bases between them. CDR3 sequence (DNA): TGTGCCAGCAGCAAAGACGGCTCCTACGAGCAGTACTTC. It specifies CASSKDGSYEQYF.

V is TRBV19 and J is TRBJ2-7; 12 bases line up with TRBD1. The germline CDR1 and CDR2 sequences are LNHDA and SQIVND (reference sequence). V lost 3 bases to trimming and J lost 6 bases; unmatched junction nucleotides: 6. The CDR3 covers 15 residues. This CDR3 is CASSILGTGGGEQYF. Written as DNA, the CDR3 is TGTGCCAGTAGTATCCTCGGGACAGGGGGCGGCGAGCAGTACTTC.